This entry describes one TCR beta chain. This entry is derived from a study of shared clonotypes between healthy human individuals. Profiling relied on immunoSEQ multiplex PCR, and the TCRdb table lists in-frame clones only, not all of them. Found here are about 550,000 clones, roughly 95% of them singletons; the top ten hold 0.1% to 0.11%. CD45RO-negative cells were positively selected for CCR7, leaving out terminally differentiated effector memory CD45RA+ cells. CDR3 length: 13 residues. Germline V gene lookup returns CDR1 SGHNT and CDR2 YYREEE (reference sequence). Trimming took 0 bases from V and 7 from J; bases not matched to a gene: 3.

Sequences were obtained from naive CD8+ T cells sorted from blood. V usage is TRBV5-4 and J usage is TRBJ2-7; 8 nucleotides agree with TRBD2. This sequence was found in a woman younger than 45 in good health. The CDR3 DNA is TGTGCCAGCAGCTTGGGACTAGCGCGGGAGCAGTACTTC. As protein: CASSLGLAREQYF.